This TCR beta chain was found in a study of memory CD4+ T cells and cytomegalovirus serostatus. The overall study: Healthy Belgian adult donors included roughly ten CMV-positive and 24 CMV-negative people. General observations from the study: Each of roughly 65 CMV-associated TCRbeta sequences occurred in one to five individuals.

As concerns this clone: Its cognate antigen is unknown.

The CDR3 runs to 14 residues. Germline CDR1 SEHNR, CDR2 FQNEAQ (reference sequence). With 2 bases removed from V and 4 bases from J, the gap between germline ends came to 11 bases. Single viable CD3+CD4+CD8-CD45RO+ cells were sorted as the memory CD4+ T cells. Positive selection with CD4 microbeads enriched total CD4+ T cells. Generated by immunoSEQ multiplex PCR, the TCRdb table keeps only in-frame clones and is missing some. The sample shows more than 45,000 clones, approximately 78% of them seen only once. The V call is TRBV7-9, the J call TRBJ1-2, with D tentatively TRBD1 (6 bases). Specimen: memory CD4+ T cells from blood. The clonotype originates from an adult in good health and CMV-seronegative. For the CDR3, the DNA is TGTGCCAGCAGCTTACGGGGGCGAGGCTATGGCTACACCTTC. Its translation: CASSLRGRGYGYTF.